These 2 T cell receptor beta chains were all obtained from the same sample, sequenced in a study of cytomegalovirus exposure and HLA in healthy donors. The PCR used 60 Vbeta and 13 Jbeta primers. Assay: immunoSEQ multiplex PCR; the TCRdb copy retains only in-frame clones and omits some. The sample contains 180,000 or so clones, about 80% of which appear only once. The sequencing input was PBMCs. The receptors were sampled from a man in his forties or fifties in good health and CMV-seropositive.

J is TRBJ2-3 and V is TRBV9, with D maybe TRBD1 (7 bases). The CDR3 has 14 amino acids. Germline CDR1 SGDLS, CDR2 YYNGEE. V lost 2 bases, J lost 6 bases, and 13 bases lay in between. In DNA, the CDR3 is TGTGCCAGCAGCGTGGGGCAGGGGGGTGATACGCAGTATTTT. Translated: CASSVGQGGDTQYF.

The CDR3, as DNA: TGTGCCAGCATTCCGACAGGGGTAGTCGCCAAAAACATTCAGTACTTC. Encoded protein: CASIPTGVVAKNIQYF. This chain uses TRBV27 with TRBJ2-4; 8 bases line up with TRBD1. Losses at the gene ends were 7 bases for V and 1 base for J; bases not matched to a gene: 9. From germline, CDR1 is MNHEY and CDR2 SMNVEV (reference sequence). The CDR3 extends over 16 amino acids.